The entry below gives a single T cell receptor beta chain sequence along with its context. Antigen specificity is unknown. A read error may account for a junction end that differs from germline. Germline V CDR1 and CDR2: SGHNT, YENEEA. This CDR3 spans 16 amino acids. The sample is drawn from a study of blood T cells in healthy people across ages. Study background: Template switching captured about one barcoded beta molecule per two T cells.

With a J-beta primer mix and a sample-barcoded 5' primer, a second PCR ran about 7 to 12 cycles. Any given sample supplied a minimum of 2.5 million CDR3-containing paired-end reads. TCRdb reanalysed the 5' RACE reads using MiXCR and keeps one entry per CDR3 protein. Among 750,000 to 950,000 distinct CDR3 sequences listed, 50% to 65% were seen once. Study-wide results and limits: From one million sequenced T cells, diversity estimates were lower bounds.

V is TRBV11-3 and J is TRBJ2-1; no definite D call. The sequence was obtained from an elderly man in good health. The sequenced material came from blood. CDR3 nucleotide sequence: TGTGCCAGCAGCTTAATGCGGACCAGCTCCTACAATGAGCGGTTCTTC. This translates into CASSLMRTSSYNERFF.